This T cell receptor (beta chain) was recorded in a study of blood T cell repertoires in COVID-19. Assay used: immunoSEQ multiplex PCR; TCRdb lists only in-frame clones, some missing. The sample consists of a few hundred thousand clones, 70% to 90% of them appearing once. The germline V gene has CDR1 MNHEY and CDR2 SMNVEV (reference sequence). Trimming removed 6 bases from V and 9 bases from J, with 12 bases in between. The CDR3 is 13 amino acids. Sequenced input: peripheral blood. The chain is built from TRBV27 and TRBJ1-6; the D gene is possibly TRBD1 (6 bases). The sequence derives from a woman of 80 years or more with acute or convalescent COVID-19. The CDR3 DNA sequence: TGTGCCAGCAGCTCGGCAGGGGTTTCACCCCTCCACTTT. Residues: CASSSAGVSPLHF.